Presented here are 30 T cell receptor beta chains from one specimen sequenced in a study of T-cell memory formation after mild COVID-19. TCRdb recomputed calls from the 5' RACE reads with MiXCR, one row per CDR3 protein. The sample contains 300,000 or so distinct CDR3 sequences, about a sixth of which appear only once. Sequencing was done on a sample of PBMCs or a T cell subset sorted from them (not recorded which). All receptors come from a man between 18 and 29 years old who had mild COVID-19 (a few samples of this study predate the infection). Cell type and time point are not known.

The chain employs TRBV4-1 and TRBJ2-1; 11 bases line up with TRBD2. The CDR3 loop spans 15 amino acids. Germline trimming cut 1 base from V and 5 bases from J; bases unmatched to any gene: 1. Germline loops: CDR1 MGHRA, CDR2 YSYEKL. The chain's CDR3 is CASSQVSGGDNEQFF. The CDR3 bases are TGCGCCAGCAGCCAAGTTAGCGGGGGGGACAATGAGCAGTTCTTC.

The J gene is TRBJ1-2, the V gene TRBV5-1, with 8 bases aligning to TRBD1. Per germline, CDR1 SGHRS and CDR2 YFSETQ. The CDR3 sequence is 15 residues long. V lost 0 bases, J lost 3 bases, and 4 bases stayed unmatched. This chain's CDR3 is CASSLDGTGDYGYTF. The CDR3 region has the DNA TGCGCCAGCAGCTTGGACGGGACAGGCGACTATGGCTACACCTTC.

This clonotype has just a few counts. This chain joins TRBV20-1 and TRBJ2-1; 10 bases agree with TRBD1. This CDR3 is 16 amino acids long. Germline loops: CDR1 DFQATT, CDR2 SNEGSKA (reference sequence). Trimming cost V 3 bases and J 4 bases; bases outside gene matches: 9. The CDR3 DNA reads as TGCAGTGCTAGGGCGACAGGGGGCGCCTTTTACAATGAGCAGTTCTTC. Amino acids: CSARATGGAFYNEQFF.

This sequence joins TRBV12-3 or TRBV12-4 and TRBJ1-6; D may be TRBD1 (5 bases). The CDR3 has 15 residues. Trimming cost V 5 bases and J 2 bases, with 10 bases left between them. The CDR3 region is CASSRQRTYNSPLHF. For the CDR3, the DNA is TGTGCCAGCAGTAGACAGAGAACCTATAATTCACCCCTCCACTTT.

This clonotype was counted only a few times. CDR3 amino acids: CSASDGQNTEAFF. The CDR3 nucleotides read TGCAGTGCTTCGGACGGACAGAACACTGAAGCTTTCTTT. The chain combines TRBV20-1 with TRBJ1-1; possible D gene TRBD1, 5 bases. The germline V and J ends were trimmed by 5 bases and 1 base, with 11 bases remaining between them. CDR1 and CDR2 from the germline V gene are DFQATT and SNEGSKA (reference sequence). The CDR3 is made up of 13 amino acids.

In this sample, this clonotype turned up a few times. The gene calls are TRBV5-1 and TRBJ2-3; D might be TRBD2 (5 bases). CDR1 SGHRS and CDR2 YFSETQ come from the germline V gene. The CDR3 has 16 amino acids. The V gene lost 5 bases and the J gene lost 4 bases, with 20 bases spanning the gap. The CDR3 here is CASRRVWAHPPDTQYF. CDR3 DNA: TGCGCCAGCAGGAGGGTCTGGGCTCACCCGCCAGATACGCAGTATTTT.

This clonotype showed up many times. The chain combines TRBV7-2 with TRBJ1-3; no firm D call. Trimming removed 5 bases from V and 0 bases from J, with 20 bases in between. Germline V CDR1 and CDR2: SGHTA, FQGNSA. The CDR3 consists of 18 residues. The CDR3 bases are TGTGCCAGCAGCCGGGCCCTAGCGTCGCCGTCCTCTGGAAACACCATATATTTT. This gives the protein CASSRALASPSSGNTIYF.

This clonotype was detected only a few times. The chain has TRBV19 and TRBJ1-5, with D possibly matching TRBD1 (6 bases). The CDR3 extends over 16 amino acids. Germline CDR1 LNHDA, CDR2 SQIVND (reference sequence). V lost 3 bases to trimming and J lost 6 bases, with 18 bases between them. The CDR3 loop is CASSIGTGTKSQPQHF. The DNA of the CDR3 is TGTGCCAGTAGTATTGGCACAGGGACCAAGAGTCAGCCCCAGCATTTT.

CDR3 bases: TGTGCCAGCTCACCACCGAGTGGGGGAACCTACAATGAGCAGTTCTTC. It encodes CASSPPSGGTYNEQFF. The V and J genes are TRBV18 and TRBJ2-1; D assignment may be TRBD1 or TRBD2 (5 bases each). There are 16 residues in the CDR3. V was cut by 0 bases and J by 2 bases, with 11 bases left in between. CDR1 and CDR2 from the germline V gene are KGHSH and LQKENI.

J is TRBJ2-3 and V is TRBV10-3; 10 nucleotides agree with TRBD2. CDR1 and CDR2 (germline): ENHRY, SYGVKD. CDR3 length: 16 residues. V lost 10 bases to trimming and J lost 5 bases; unmatched junction nucleotides: 15. The CDR3 region has the DNA TGTGCCACATCCGGACAGAGCGGGGGGGCCGGAGATACGCAGTATTTT. This translates into CATSGQSGGAGDTQYF.

The rearrangement uses TRBV7-2 and TRBJ2-2; D is perhaps TRBD1 (5 bases). Trimming left V 3 bases short and J 4 bases short, with 9 bases between. The CDR3 has 14 residues. CDR1 and CDR2 from the germline V gene are SGHTA and FQGNSA. The CDR3 spells CASSFVGPTGELFF. CDR3 DNA: TGTGCCAGCAGCTTCGTGGGGCCCACCGGGGAGCTGTTTTTT.

This clonotype occurred a few times. This sequence joins TRBV20-1 and TRBJ1-1; 7 bases agree with TRBD1. The CDR3 covers 15 residues. Germline-derived CDR1 and CDR2 are DFQATT and SNEGSKA (reference sequence). The ends lost 2 bases at V and 0 bases at J; junction bases unmatched: 6. The CDR3 sequence is CSARNRGTVNTEAFF. CDR3 nucleotide sequence: TGCAGTGCTAGAAACCGGGGGACAGTGAACACTGAAGCTTTCTTT.

The chain carries TRBV19 and TRBJ2-7, with TRBD2 matching 9 bases. V was pared by 4 bases and J by 0 bases, with 4 bases of the junction left unmatched. This CDR3 contains 15 residues. Germline-derived CDR1 and CDR2 are LNHDA and SQIVND (reference sequence). The CDR3 nucleotides are TGTGCCAGTAGTACTAGACTAGCGGTCTCCTACGAGCAGTACTTC. It specifies CASSTRLAVSYEQYF.

This sequence joins TRBV7-2 and TRBJ2-5, with a possible D match to TRBD2 (5 bases). Trimming shortened V by 3 bases and J by 4 bases, and 15 bases separated the two germline ends. Per the germline V gene, CDR1 is SGHTA and CDR2 is FQGNSA. The CDR3 has 15 residues. CDR3 sequence: CASSFTHAEGETQYF. CDR3 coding DNA: TGTGCCAGCAGCTTCACCCACGCAGAGGGAGAGACCCAGTACTTC. Drawing the rest from reference TRBV7-2 and TRBJ2-5, the complete variable domain is GAGVSQSPSNKVTEKGKDVELRCDPISGHTALYWYRQSLGQGLEFLIYFQGNSAPDKSGLPSDRFSAERTGGSVSTLTIQRTQQEDSAVYLCASSFTHAEGETQYFGPGTRLLVL.

Comments on this clonotype: One end of the junction does not line up with germline, which may come from a read error. This chain links TRBV6-5 with TRBJ2-5; D is unclear. The germline gives CDR1 MNHEY, CDR2 SVGAGI. The CDR3 runs to 13 residues. CDR3 amino acids: CTPEAPFQETQYF. Written as DNA, the CDR3 is TGCACGCCGGAAGCTCCTTTCCAAGAGACCCAGTACTTC.

This chain uses TRBV7-9 with TRBJ2-3; no definite D call. The CDR3 is made up of 16 amino acids. Trimming shortened V by 5 bases and J by 6 bases, and 21 bases separated the two germline ends. Germline CDR1 SEHNR, CDR2 FQNEAQ (reference sequence). The CDR3 is CASSINYQVGRDTQYF. Here the CDR3 DNA reads TGTGCCAGCAGCATAAACTACCAAGTAGGCCGGGATACGCAGTATTTT.

J is TRBJ2-7 and V is TRBV19; D may be TRBD1 or TRBD2 (5 bases each). The CDR3 covers 14 residues. Germline-derived CDR1 and CDR2 are LNHDA and SQIVND (reference sequence). The V gene lost 5 bases and the J gene lost 5 bases, with 16 bases spanning the gap. CDR3 DNA: TGTGCCAGTAGTCGTGGGGACGGTGGCGACGAGCAGTACTTC. Its translation is CASSRGDGGDEQYF.

The chain carries TRBV6-2 or TRBV6-3 and TRBJ2-2; 8 positions agree with TRBD1. Trimming cost V 7 bases and J 6 bases; bases outside gene matches: 16. Germline V gene data show CDR1 as MNHEY and CDR2 as SVGEGT. The length of the CDR3 is 17 residues. CDR3: CASTPFQGRGRSGELFF. The CDR3 region has the DNA TGTGCCAGCACCCCATTTCAGGGCAGGGGGCGCTCCGGGGAGCTGTTTTTT.

The V call is TRBV2, the J call TRBJ2-5; D unresolved. The CDR3 has 14 residues. CDR1 is SNHLY, CDR2 FYNNEI, per germline. Trimming stripped 7 bases from V and 4 bases from J, with 16 bases between. DNA of the CDR3: TGTGCCAGCAACGGTCCGGGTTATGCAGAGACCCAGTACTTC. As protein: CASNGPGYAETQYF.

The chain is built from TRBV6-1 and TRBJ2-1; D perhaps matches TRBD2 (6 bases). V was shortened by 1 base and J by 2 bases, with 12 bases between the two germline ends. The CDR3 totals 16 residues. The germline gives CDR1 MNHNS, CDR2 SASEGT. For the CDR3, the DNA is TGTGCCAGCAGTGAAGAGGTGGGGGGACCCTACAATGAGCAGTTCTTC. Protein sequence: CASSEEVGGPYNEQFF.

This clonotype was counted between two and nine times. The chain uses TRBV5-1 and TRBJ1-4; possible D gene TRBD1, 5 bases. V lost 3 bases and J 8 bases, leaving 14 bases between the germline ends. The V gene's germline CDR1 is SGHRS and CDR2 YFSETQ. The CDR3 has 14 residues. CDR3 sequence (DNA): TGCGCCAGCAGCTCGAGGGCATCAGGGGAAAAACTGTTTTTT. It specifies CASSSRASGEKLFF. The full variable domain, its missing parts supplied by reference TRBV5-1 and TRBJ1-4, is KAGVTQTPRYLIKTRGQQVTLSCSPISGHRSVSWYQQTPGQGLQFLFEYFSETQRNKGNFPGRFSGRQFSNSRSEMNVSTLELGDSALYLCASSSRASGEKLFFGSGTQLSVL.

The J gene is TRBJ1-2, the V gene TRBV18; 7 positions match TRBD1. The germline V gene encodes CDR1 KGHSH and CDR2 LQKENI. CDR3 length: 15 amino acids. Losses at the gene ends were 3 bases for V and 5 bases for J; bases not matched to a gene: 9. The CDR3 reads CASSPNPGGRYGYTF. The CDR3 coding sequence is TGTGCCAGCTCACCCAACCCAGGGGGTCGTTATGGCTACACCTTC.

This clonotype was seen many times. J is TRBJ2-3 and V is TRBV10-3, with D perhaps matching TRBD1 or TRBD2 (5 bases each). Between the trimmed V and J ends, which lost 2 bases and 5 bases, there was a span of 11 bases. The CDR3 is 14 amino acids. Germline loops: CDR1 ENHRY, CDR2 SYGVKD. CDR3 DNA: TGTGCCATCAGTGAGGGCAGGGCGGGAGATACGCAGTATTTT. It encodes CAISEGRAGDTQYF.

This rearrangement joins TRBV7-9 to TRBJ2-3; 9 nucleotides line up with TRBD1. The CDR3 extends over 14 amino acids. Germline CDR1 SEHNR, CDR2 FQNEAQ (reference sequence). After removal of 8 bases from V and 2 bases from J, the junction contained 5 bases not matched to a gene. For the CDR3, the DNA is TGTGCCAGCGGGGACAGGGACCTCACAGATACGCAGTATTTT. Amino acids: CASGDRDLTDTQYF.

Written as DNA, the CDR3 is TGTGCCAGCAGCTTTGTTGCTCCGGGACTAGTCTACGAGCAGTACTTC. It codes for CASSFVAPGLVYEQYF. V usage is TRBV5-4 and J usage is TRBJ2-7; TRBD2 aligns across 8 bases. CDR3 size: 16 residues. V shed 2 bases, J shed 3 bases, and the junction held 10 bases outside the gene matches. Germline V gene data show CDR1 as SGHNT and CDR2 as YYREEE (reference sequence).

This clonotype has just a few counts. J is TRBJ1-6 and V is TRBV7-9; TRBD1 agrees at 7 bases. The germline CDR1 and CDR2 sequences are SEHNR and FQNEAQ (reference sequence). J gave up 9 bases and V 2 bases, and 4 bases lay outside the gene matches. The length of the CDR3 is 14 residues. The DNA of the CDR3 is TGTGCCAGCAGCTTATCAGGGGGTTTTTCACCCCTCCACTTT. Translated, it gives CASSLSGGFSPLHF.

The table lists this clonotype with many counts. This chain joins TRBV19 and TRBJ2-2; D might be TRBD1 (6 bases). Germline V CDR1 and CDR2: LNHDA, SQIVND (reference sequence). Deletions cut 5 bases from V and 4 bases from J, with 11 bases between. The CDR3 has 14 residues. The CDR3 sequence: CASSGVGGTGELFF. CDR3 nucleotide sequence: TGTGCCAGTAGTGGGGTAGGGGGCACCGGGGAGCTGTTTTTT.

The rearrangement joins TRBV20-1 to TRBJ1-3; D may be TRBD1 (5 bases). The V end was cut by 3 bases, the J end by 6 bases, with 9 bases between. The germline CDR1 and CDR2 sequences are DFQATT and SNEGSKA (reference sequence). The CDR3 totals 12 residues. The CDR3 region is CSASRDANTIYF. The CDR3 nucleotides read TGCAGTGCTAGCAGGGATGCAAACACCATATATTTT.

This clonotype was detected a few times. V usage is TRBV6-5 and J usage is TRBJ2-5; 8 nucleotides agree with TRBD1. V gave up 7 bases and J gave up 1 base; unmatched junction bases: 14. CDR1 and CDR2 from the germline V gene are MNHEY and SVGAGI. This CDR3 is 17 amino acids long. CDR3 in DNA: TGTGCCAGCAAACCGACAGGGGTTTGGGGCGGCCAAGAGACCCAGTACTTC. Amino acid sequence: CASKPTGVWGGQETQYF.

This clonotype was counted once. This sequence joins TRBV23-1 and TRBJ1-1, with D unclear. TRBV23-1 is identified as an open reading frame with a role that is uncertain. This CDR3 contains 12 residues. V gave up 7 bases and J gave up 5 bases, with 11 bases separating them. The CDR3 bases are TGCGCCAGCACACCCCCGGGGACTGAAGCTTTCTTT. This sequence encodes CASTPPGTEAFF.